This TCR beta chain stems from a study of blood T cell repertoires in COVID-19. Here immunoSEQ multiplex PCR was the method, and the copy in TCRdb shows in-frame clones only, minus some. The data contain about 54,000 clones, 87% of them singletons. The CDR3 covers 18 residues. Looked up from germline, CDR1 is LNHDA and CDR2 is SQIVND (reference sequence). The V and J ends lost 0 bases and 2 bases respectively, with 19 bases between them. The rearrangement links TRBV19 to TRBJ1-1; no firm D call. The specimen sequenced was peripheral blood. This TCR was recovered from a man aged 40-49 years with COVID-19, enrolled during active disease. CDR3 nucleotides: TGTGCCAGTAGTATAGACGCTCAAAAAACTTGGTTTAACACTGAAGCTTTCTTT. Translating gives CASSIDAQKTWFNTEAFF.